This is a list of T cell receptor beta chains from one sample in a study of cytomegalovirus exposure and HLA in healthy donors. Using immunoSEQ multiplex PCR, the repertoire was profiled, and TCRdb retains in-frame clones only, with some absent. Found here are tens of thousands of clones, approximately 93% of them singletons; the top ten hold about 1.5%. The sample consisted of PBMCs. These receptors came from a young man in good health and CMV-seropositive. CDR3s include the opening cysteine and the closing phenylalanine or tryptophan. Fields, in order: clone size, D gene, J gene, V gene, CDR3 DNA, CDR3 protein. The D gene is left open where the match is weak. Clone size appears in some rows only: once, few, many, or a class for an expanded clone.

clone_size: .; d_call: .; j_call: TRBJ2-2; v_call: TRBV9; cdr3_nt: TGTGCCAGCAGCGCCGAACAGGGTCCCGGGGAGCTGTTTTTT; cdr3_aa: CASSAEQGPGELFF
clone_size: .; d_call: .; j_call: TRBJ2-3; v_call: TRBV20-1; cdr3_nt: TGCAGTGCTCCGGGGAGAGATACGCAGTATTTT; cdr3_aa: CSAPGRDTQYF
clone_size: once; d_call: .; j_call: TRBJ1-1; v_call: TRBV5-1; cdr3_nt: TGCGCCAGCAGCTTGGGCTGGGCGACGAACACTGAAGCTTTCTTT; cdr3_aa: CASSLGWATNTEAFF
clone_size: .; d_call: TRBD1; j_call: TRBJ2-7; v_call: TRBV5-5; cdr3_nt: TGTGCCAGCAGCTTACAGGGGCGCGAGCAGTACTTC; cdr3_aa: CASSLQGREQYF
clone_size: .; d_call: .; j_call: TRBJ2-2; v_call: TRBV5-1; cdr3_nt: TGCGCCAGCACCGAGTTCGGCGGGGAGCTGTTTTTT; cdr3_aa: CASTEFGGELFF
clone_size: .; d_call: TRBD1; j_call: TRBJ2-1; v_call: TRBV9; cdr3_nt: TGTGCCAGCAGCCCGCGACAGGGGTCCTACAATGAGCAGTTCTTC; cdr3_aa: CASSPRQGSYNEQFF
clone_size: .; d_call: .; j_call: TRBJ2-1; v_call: TRBV6-1; cdr3_nt: TGTGCCAGCAGTGTGGACAGTAGCTCCTACAATGAGCAGTTCTTC; cdr3_aa: CASSVDSSSYNEQFF
clone_size: .; d_call: TRBD1; j_call: TRBJ1-1; v_call: TRBV6-5; cdr3_nt: TGTGCCAGCAGTCCAGGGGGCAACACTGAAGCTTTCTTT; cdr3_aa: CASSPGGNTEAFF
clone_size: .; d_call: .; j_call: TRBJ2-2; v_call: TRBV14; cdr3_nt: TGTGCCAGCAGCCAAGATAAAATGAGGGAGGAGGTCACCGGGGAGCTGTTTTTT; cdr3_aa: CASSQDKMREEVTGELFF
clone_size: .; d_call: TRBD1; j_call: TRBJ2-1; v_call: TRBV5-4; cdr3_nt: TGTGCCAGCAATACGGGACAGGGGAATTACAATGAGCAGTTCTTC; cdr3_aa: CASNTGQGNYNEQFF